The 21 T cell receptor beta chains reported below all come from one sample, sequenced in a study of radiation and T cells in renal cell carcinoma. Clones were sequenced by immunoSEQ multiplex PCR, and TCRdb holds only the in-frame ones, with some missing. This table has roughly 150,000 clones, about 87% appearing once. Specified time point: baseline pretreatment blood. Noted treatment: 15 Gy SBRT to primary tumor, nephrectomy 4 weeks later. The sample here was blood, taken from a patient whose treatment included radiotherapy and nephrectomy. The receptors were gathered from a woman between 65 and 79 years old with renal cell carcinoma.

CDR3 region: CAIGIAGYEQYF. CDR3 DNA sequence: TGTGCCATCGGGATAGCAGGATACGAGCAGTACTTC. The chain links TRBV6-5 to TRBJ2-7; tentatively, D is TRBD2 (5 bases). The length of the CDR3 is 12 residues. The germline V and J ends were trimmed by 10 bases and 4 bases, with 14 bases remaining between them. Germline lookup yields CDR1 MNHEY and CDR2 SVGAGI.

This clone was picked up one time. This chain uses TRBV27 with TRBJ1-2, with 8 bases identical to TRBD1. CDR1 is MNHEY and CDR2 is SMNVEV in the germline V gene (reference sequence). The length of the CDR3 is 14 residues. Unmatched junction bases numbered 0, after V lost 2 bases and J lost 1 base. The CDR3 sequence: CASSLTGGNYGYTF. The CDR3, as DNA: TGTGCCAGCAGTTTAACAGGGGGTAACTATGGCTACACCTTC.

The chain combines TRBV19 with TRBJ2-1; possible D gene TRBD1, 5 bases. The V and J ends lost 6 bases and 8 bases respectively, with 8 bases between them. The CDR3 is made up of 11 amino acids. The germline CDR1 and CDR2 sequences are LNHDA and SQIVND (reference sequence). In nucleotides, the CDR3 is TGTGCCAGTAGCAGGGTGCATGAGCAGTTCTTC. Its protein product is CASSRVHEQFF.

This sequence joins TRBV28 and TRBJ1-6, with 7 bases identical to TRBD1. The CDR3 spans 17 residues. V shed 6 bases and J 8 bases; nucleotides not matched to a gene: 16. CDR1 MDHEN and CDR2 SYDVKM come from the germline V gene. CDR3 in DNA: TGTGCCAGCAGCGAAATCGCCGGGACAGAGTCCTATTCACCCCTCCACTTT. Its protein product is CASSEIAGTESYSPLHF.

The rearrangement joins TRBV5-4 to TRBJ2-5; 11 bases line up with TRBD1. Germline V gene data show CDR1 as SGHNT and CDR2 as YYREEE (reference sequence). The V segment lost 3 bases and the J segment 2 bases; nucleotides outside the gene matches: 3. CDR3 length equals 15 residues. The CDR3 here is CASSSGQGAQETQYF. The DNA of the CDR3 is TGTGCCAGCAGCTCCGGACAGGGGGCTCAAGAGACCCAGTACTTC.

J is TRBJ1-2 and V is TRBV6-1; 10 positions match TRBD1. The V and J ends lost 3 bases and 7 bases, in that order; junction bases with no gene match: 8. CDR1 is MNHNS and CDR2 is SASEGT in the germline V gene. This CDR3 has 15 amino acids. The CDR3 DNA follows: TGTGCCAGCAGTGACCTTTGGACAGGGGGAAGTGGCTACACCTTC. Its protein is CASSDLWTGGSGYTF.

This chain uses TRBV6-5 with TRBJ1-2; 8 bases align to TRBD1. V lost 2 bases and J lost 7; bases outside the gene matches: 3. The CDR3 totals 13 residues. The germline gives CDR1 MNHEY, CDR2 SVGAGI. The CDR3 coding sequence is TGTGCCAGCAGTTACCAAGACAGGGGTGGCTACACCTTC. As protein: CASSYQDRGGYTF.

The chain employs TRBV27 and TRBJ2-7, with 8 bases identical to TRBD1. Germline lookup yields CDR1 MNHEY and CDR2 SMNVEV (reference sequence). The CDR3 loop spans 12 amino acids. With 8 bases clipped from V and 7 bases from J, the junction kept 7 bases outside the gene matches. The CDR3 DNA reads TGTGCCAGCTCGACAGGGGCCCGGGAGCAGTACTTC. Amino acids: CASSTGAREQYF.

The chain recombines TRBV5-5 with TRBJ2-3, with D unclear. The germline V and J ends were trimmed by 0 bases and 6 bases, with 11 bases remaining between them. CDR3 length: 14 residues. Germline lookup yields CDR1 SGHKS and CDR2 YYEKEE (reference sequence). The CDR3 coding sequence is TGTGCCAGCAGCTTGGACACCCCGAGGGATACGCAGTATTTT. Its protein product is CASSLDTPRDTQYF.

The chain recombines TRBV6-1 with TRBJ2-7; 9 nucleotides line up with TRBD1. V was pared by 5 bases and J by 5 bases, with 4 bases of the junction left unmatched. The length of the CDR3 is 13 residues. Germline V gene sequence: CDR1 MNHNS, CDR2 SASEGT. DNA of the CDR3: TGTGCCAGCAGTCGGGACAGGGTCGACGAGCAGTACTTC. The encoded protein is CASSRDRVDEQYF.

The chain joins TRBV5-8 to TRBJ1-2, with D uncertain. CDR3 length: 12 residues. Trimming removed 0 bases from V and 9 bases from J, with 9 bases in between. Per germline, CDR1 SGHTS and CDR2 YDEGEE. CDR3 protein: CASSLGRLSYTF. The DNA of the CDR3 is TGTGCCAGCAGCTTGGGACGACTGAGCTACACCTTC. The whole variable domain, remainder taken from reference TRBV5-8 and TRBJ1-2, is EAGVTQSPTHLIKTRGQQATLRCSPISGHTSVYWYQQALGLGLQFLLWYDEGEERNRGNFPPRFSGRQFPNYSSELNVNALELEDSALYLCASSLGRLSYTFGSGTRLTVV.

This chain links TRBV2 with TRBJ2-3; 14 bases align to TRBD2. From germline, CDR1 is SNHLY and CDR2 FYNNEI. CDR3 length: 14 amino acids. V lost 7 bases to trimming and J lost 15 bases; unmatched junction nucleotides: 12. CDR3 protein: CASTEGLAGALYYF. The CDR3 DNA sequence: TGTGCCAGCACGGAGGGACTAGCGGGGGCCCTCTACTATTTT.

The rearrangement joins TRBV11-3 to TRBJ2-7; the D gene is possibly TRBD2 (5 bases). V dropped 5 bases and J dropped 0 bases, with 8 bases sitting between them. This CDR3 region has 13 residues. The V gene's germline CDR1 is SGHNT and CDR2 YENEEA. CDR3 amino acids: CASSLRDSYEQYF. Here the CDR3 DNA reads TGTGCCAGCAGCCTACGGGACTCCTACGAGCAGTACTTC.

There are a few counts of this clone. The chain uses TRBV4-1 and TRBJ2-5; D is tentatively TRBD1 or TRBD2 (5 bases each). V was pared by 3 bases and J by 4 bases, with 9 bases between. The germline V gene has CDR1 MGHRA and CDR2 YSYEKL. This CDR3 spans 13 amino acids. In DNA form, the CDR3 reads TGCGCCAGCAGCCAGAGAGGGGTAGAGACCCAGTACTTC. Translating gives CASSQRGVETQYF.

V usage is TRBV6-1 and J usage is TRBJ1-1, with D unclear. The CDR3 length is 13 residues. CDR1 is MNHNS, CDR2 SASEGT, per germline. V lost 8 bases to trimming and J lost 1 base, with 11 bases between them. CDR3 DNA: TGTGCCAGCGTTTACACCGAGAACACTGAAGCTTTCTTT. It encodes CASVYTENTEAFF.

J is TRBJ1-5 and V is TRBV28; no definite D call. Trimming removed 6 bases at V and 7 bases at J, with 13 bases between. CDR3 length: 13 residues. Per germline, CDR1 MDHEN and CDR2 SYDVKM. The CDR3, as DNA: TGTGCCAGCAGCACCCCCGGCGGGCAGCCCCAGCATTTT. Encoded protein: CASSTPGGQPQHF.

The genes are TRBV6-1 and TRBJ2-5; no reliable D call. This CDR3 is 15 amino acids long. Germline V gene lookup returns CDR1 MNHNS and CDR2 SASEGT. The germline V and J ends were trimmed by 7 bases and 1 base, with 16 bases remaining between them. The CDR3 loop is CASTLGGSFQETQYF. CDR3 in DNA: TGTGCCAGCACCCTAGGTGGCAGCTTCCAAGAGACCCAGTACTTC.

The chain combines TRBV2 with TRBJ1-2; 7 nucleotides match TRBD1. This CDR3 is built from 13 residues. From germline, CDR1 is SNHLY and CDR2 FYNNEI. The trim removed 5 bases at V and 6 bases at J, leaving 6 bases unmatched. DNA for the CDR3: TGTGCCAGCAGTCCTGGGACAGATAATGGCTACACCTTC. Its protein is CASSPGTDNGYTF.

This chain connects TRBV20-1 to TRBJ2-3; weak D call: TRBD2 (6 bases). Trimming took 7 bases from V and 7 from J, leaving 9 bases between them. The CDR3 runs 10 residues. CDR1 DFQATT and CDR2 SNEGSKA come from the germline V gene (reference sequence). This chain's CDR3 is CSVRGNTQYF. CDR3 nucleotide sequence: TGCAGTGTACGGGGGAATACGCAGTATTTT.

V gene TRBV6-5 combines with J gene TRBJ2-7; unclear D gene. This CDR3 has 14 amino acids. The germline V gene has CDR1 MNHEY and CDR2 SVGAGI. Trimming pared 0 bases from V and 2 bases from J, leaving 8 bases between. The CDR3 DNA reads TGTGCCAGCAGTTACTCGAGACTGGCCTACGAGCAGTACTTC. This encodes CASSYSRLAYEQYF.

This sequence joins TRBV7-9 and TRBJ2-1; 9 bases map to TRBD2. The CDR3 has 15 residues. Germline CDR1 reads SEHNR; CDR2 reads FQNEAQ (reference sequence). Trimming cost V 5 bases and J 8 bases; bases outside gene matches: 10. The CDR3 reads CASSILAGSGDEQFF. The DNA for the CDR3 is TGTGCCAGCAGCATTCTAGCGGGGTCGGGAGATGAGCAGTTCTTC.